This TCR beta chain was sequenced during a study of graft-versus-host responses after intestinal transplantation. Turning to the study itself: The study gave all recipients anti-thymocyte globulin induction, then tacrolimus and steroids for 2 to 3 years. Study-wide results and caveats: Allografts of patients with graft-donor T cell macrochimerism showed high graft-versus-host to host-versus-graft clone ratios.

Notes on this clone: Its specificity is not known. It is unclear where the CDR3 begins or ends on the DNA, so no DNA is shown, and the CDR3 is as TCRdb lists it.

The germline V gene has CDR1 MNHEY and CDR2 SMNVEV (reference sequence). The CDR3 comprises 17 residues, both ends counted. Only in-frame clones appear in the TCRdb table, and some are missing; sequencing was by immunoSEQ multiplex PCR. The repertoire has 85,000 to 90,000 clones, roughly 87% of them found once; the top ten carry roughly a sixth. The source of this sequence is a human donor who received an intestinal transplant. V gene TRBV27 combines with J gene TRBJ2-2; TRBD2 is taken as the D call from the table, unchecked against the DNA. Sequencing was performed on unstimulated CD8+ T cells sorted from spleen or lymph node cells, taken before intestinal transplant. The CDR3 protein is CASSSNLGEFGAGELFF.